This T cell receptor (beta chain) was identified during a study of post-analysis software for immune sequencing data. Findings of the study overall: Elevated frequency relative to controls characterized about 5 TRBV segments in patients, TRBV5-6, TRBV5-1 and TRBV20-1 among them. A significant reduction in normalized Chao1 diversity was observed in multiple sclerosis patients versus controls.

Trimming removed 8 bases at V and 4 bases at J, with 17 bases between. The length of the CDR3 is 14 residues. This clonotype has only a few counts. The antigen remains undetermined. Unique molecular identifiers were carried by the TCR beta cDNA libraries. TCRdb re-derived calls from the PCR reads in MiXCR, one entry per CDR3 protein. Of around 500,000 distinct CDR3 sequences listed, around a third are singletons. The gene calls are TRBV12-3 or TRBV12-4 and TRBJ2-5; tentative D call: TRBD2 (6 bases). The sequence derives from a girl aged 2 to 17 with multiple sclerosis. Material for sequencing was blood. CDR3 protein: CASQEGGRGETQYF. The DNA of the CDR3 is TGTGCCAGCCAAGAGGGAGGTCGGGGAGAGACCCAGTACTTC.